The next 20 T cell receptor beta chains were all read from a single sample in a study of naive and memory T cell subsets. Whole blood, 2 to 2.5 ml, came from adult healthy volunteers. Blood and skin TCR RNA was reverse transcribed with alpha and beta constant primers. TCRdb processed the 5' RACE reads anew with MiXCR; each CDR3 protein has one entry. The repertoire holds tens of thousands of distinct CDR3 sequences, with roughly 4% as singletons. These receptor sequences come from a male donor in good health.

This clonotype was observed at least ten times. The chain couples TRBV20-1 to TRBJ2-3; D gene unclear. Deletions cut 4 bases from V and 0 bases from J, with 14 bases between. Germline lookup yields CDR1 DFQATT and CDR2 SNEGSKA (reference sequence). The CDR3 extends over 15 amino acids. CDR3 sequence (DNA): TGCAGTGCTACGTCTGTATCTTCTAGCACAGATACGCAGTATTTT. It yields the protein CSATSVSSSTDTQYF.

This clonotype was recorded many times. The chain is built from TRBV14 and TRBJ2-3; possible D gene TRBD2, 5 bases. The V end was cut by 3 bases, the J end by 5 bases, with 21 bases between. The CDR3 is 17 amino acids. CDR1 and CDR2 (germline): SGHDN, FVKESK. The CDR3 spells CASSQRTHHHTRDTQYF. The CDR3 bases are TGTGCCAGCAGCCAGCGGACTCACCACCACACTCGAGATACGCAGTATTTT.

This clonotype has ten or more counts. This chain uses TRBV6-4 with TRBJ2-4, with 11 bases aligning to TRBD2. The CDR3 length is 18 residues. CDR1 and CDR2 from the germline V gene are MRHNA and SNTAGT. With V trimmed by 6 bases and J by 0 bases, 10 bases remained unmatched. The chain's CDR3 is CASRISGRAVGAKNIQYF. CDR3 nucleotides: TGTGCCAGCAGGATTAGCGGGAGGGCCGTGGGAGCCAAAAACATTCAGTACTTC.

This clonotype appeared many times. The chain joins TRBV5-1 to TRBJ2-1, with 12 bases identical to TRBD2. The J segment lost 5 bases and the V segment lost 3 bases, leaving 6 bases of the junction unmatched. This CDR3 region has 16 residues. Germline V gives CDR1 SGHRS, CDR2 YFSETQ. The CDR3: CASSSELAGGNNEQFF. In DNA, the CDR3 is TGCGCCAGCAGCTCCGAACTAGCGGGAGGAAACAATGAGCAGTTCTTC.

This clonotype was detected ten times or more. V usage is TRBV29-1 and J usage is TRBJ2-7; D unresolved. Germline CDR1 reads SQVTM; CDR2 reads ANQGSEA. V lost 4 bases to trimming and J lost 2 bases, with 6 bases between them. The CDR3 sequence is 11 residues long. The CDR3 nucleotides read TGCAGCGTTGCGCAGGCCTACGAGCAGTACTTC. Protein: CSVAQAYEQYF.

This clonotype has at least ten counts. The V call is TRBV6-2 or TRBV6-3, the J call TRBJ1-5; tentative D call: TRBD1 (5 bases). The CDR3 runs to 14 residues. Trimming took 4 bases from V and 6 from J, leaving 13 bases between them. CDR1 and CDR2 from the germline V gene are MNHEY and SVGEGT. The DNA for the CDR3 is TGTGCCAGCAGTTTCAGGGTAAACCTTCAGCCCCAGCATTTT. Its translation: CASSFRVNLQPQHF.

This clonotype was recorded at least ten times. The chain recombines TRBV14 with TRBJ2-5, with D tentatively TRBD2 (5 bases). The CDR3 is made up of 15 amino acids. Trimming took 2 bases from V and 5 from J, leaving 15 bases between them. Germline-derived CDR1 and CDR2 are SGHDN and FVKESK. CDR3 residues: CASSQRPAAEETQYF. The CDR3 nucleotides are TGTGCCAGCAGCCAACGACCAGCGGCAGAGGAGACCCAGTACTTC.

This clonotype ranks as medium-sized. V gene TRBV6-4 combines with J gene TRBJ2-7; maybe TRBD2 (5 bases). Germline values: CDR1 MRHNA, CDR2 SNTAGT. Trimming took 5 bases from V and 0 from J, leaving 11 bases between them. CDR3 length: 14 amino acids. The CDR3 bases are TGTGCCAGCAGTCCCGGGATATCCTCCTACGAGCAGTACTTC. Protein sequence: CASSPGISSYEQYF.

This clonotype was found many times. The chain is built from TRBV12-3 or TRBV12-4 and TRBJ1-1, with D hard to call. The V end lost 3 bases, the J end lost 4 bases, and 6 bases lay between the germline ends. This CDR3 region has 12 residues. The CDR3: CASSLVGTEAFF. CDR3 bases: TGTGCCAGCAGTTTGGTAGGCACTGAAGCTTTCTTT.

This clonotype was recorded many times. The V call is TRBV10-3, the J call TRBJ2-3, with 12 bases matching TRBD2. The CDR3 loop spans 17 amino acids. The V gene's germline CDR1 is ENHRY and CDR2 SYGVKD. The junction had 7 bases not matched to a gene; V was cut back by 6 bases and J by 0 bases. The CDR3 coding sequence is TGTGCCATCAGGCAGCCTAGCGGGGGGGCTAGCACAGATACGCAGTATTTT. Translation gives CAIRQPSGGASTDTQYF.

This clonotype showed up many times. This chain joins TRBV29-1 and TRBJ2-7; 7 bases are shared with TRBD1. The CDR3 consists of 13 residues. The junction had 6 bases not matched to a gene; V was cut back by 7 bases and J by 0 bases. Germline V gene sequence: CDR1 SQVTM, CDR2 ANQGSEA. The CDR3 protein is CSGQGIGSYEQYF. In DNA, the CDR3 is TGCAGCGGACAGGGAATAGGCTCCTACGAGCAGTACTTC.

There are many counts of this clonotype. The CDR3 loop reads CSGQTNEQFF. The CDR3 DNA follows: TGCAGCGGACAGACCAATGAGCAGTTCTTC. The chain is built from TRBV29-1 and TRBJ2-1, with D perhaps matching TRBD1 (5 bases). Trimming took 7 bases from V and 6 from J, leaving 7 bases between them. The CDR3 is 10 amino acids. Germline V gives CDR1 SQVTM, CDR2 ANQGSEA.

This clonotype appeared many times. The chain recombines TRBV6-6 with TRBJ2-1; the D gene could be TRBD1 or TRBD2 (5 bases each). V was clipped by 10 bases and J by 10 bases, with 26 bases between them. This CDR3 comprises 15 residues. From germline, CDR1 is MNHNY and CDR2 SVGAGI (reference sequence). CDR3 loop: CANIPTLLGVKEQFF. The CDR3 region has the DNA TGTGCCAACATTCCCACCCTCTTGGGGGTCAAGGAGCAGTTCTTC.

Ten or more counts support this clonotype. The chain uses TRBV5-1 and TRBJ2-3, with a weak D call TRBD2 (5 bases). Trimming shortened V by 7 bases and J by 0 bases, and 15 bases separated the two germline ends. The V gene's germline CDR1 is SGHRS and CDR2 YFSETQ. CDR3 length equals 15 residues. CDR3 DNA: TGCGCCAGCGGACCGAGGGCTTTTAGCACAGATACGCAGTATTTT. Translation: CASGPRAFSTDTQYF.

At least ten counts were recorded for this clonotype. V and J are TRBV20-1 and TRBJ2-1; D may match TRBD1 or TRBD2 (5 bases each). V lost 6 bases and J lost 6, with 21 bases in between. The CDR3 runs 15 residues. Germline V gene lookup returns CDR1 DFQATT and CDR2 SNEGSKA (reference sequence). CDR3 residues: CSAKKAGTLGNEQFF. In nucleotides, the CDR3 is TGCAGTGCGAAAAAGGCCGGGACGTTAGGCAATGAGCAGTTCTTC.

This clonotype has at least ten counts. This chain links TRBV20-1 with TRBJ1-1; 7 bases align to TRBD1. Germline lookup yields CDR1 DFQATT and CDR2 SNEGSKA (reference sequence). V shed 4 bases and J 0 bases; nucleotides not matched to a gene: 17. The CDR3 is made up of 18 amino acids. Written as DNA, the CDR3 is TGCAGTGCTAACGCCTTGACAGGGCGGCTTGGGGTGAACACTGAAGCTTTCTTT. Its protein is CSANALTGRLGVNTEAFF.

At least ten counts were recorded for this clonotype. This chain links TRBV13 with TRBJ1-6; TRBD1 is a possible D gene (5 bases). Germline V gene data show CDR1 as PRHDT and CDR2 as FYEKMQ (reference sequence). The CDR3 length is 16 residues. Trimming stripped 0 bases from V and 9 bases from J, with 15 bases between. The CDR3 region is CASSLGSQGLGSPLHF. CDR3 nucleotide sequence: TGTGCCAGCAGCTTAGGCTCTCAGGGTCTCGGTTCACCCCTCCACTTT.

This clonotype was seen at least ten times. This CDR3 is CAWSPTGTGAADEQFF. CDR3 nucleotide sequence: TGTGCCTGGAGCCCCACCGGGACAGGGGCGGCGGATGAGCAGTTCTTC. The rearrangement joins TRBV30 to TRBJ2-1, with TRBD1 matching 10 bases. The germline V gene encodes CDR1 GTSNPN and CDR2 SVGIG (reference sequence). This CDR3 has 16 amino acids. Germline trimming cut 3 bases from V and 8 bases from J; bases unmatched to any gene: 13.

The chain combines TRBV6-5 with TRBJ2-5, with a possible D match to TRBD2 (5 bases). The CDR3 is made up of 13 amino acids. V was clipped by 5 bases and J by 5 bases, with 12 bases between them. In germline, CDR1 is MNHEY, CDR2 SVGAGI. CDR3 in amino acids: CASSHLGEETQYF. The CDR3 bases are TGTGCCAGCAGTCATCTTGGGGAGGAGACCCAGTACTTC.

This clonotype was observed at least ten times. In DNA, the CDR3 is TGCGCCAGCAGCCCTACCTTCGAGGGCGGTAATGAAAAACTGTTTTTT. This sequence encodes CASSPTFEGGNEKLFF. V usage is TRBV4-3 and J usage is TRBJ1-4; D unresolved. Trimming removed 4 bases from V and 4 bases from J, with 16 bases in between. The CDR3 spans 16 residues. Germline V gives CDR1 LGHNA, CDR2 YSLEER.